Listed here are 5 T cell receptor beta chains from one sample, sequenced in a study of T cells in localized non-small cell lung cancer. Assay: immunoSEQ multiplex PCR; the TCRdb copy retains only in-frame clones and omits some. The table records 2,400 or so clones, around 20% of them present only once. Sequences were derived from lung tumor tissue, sampled before any cancer treatment. All receptors come from a man aged 35-69 years with stage I lung adenocarcinoma.

V is TRBV19 and J is TRBJ2-2, with D perhaps matching TRBD1 (5 bases). CDR1 LNHDA and CDR2 SQIVND come from the germline V gene (reference sequence). The CDR3 spans 13 residues. Trimming removed 9 bases from V and 6 bases from J, with 14 bases in between. As DNA, the CDR3 is TGTGCCAGCCAGAGCAGGGTCTCCGGGGAGCTGTTTTTT. Its translation is CASQSRVSGELFF.

This chain links TRBV19 with TRBJ1-5; D gene unclear. Trimming stripped 3 bases from V and 4 bases from J, with 16 bases between. The CDR3 sequence is 16 residues long. Germline CDR1 and CDR2: LNHDA and SQIVND (reference sequence). The CDR3 nucleotides read TGTGCCAGTAGTATCGGGCCTCCCCAAGAGAATCAGCCCCAGCATTTT. Its translation: CASSIGPPQENQPQHF.

This clone is judged medium-sized. The chain combines TRBV9 with TRBJ1-3, with a possible D match to TRBD1 (6 bases). Trimming stripped 3 bases from V and 0 bases from J, with 13 bases between. CDR1 SGDLS and CDR2 YYNGEE come from the germline V gene. The length of the CDR3 is 16 residues. Written as DNA, the CDR3 is TGTGCCAGCAGCGCCACGGGACATTCCTCTGGAAACACCATATATTTT. Translated: CASSATGHSSGNTIYF.

The chain employs TRBV4-1 and TRBJ1-2; tentative D call: TRBD1 (5 bases). Per the germline V gene, CDR1 is MGHRA and CDR2 is YSYEKL. The CDR3 is 15 amino acids. Trimming shortened V by 1 base and J by 4 bases, and 13 bases separated the two germline ends. CDR3 bases: TGCGCCAGCAGCCAAGGACCAGGGAAGGGCTATGGCTACACCTTC. Translation: CASSQGPGKGYGYTF.

The table lists this clone with a few counts. V is TRBV6-8 and J is TRBJ1-6, with a possible D match to TRBD1 (6 bases). In germline, CDR1 is MNHGY, CDR2 SAAAGT. The CDR3 covers 19 residues. V lost 4 bases to trimming and J lost 0 bases, with 19 bases between them. The CDR3 nucleotides are TGTGCCAGCAGTTGGGGTCCTCTACAGGGAAGCTCCTATAATTCACCCCTCCACTTT. It codes for CASSWGPLQGSSYNSPLHF.